Shown below are 30 T cell receptor beta chains from a single sample sequenced in a study of T-cell reconstitution after alpha-beta-depleted transplantation in children. Molecular barcoding with unique molecular identifiers was used for the TCRbeta library. TCRdb analysed the PCR reads with MiXCR anew, one entry per CDR3 protein. Among about 200,000 distinct CDR3 sequences listed, 5.5% to 7% were seen once. The sample in question was PBMCs, obtained before TCRalphabeta/CD19-depleted stem cell transplant. The receptors stem from a girl less than two years old with combined immunodeficiency, due to receive a stem cell transplant.

This clonotype was recorded many times. The rearrangement joins TRBV29-1 to TRBJ2-6; no clear D. CDR3 length: 13 residues. Germline CDR1 reads SQVTM; CDR2 reads ANQGSEA. Trimming shortened V by 0 bases and J by 4 bases, and 4 bases separated the two germline ends. CDR3 amino acids: CSVEDGGANVLTF. The CDR3 DNA reads as TGCAGCGTTGAAGATGGGGGGGCCAACGTCCTGACTTTC. Full variable domain (rest looked up from reference TRBV29-1 and TRBJ2-6): SAVISQKPSRDICQRGTSLTIQCQVDSQVTMMFWYRQQPGQSLTLIATANQGSEATYESGFVIDKFPISRPNLTFSTLTVSNMSPEDSSIYLCSVEDGGANVLTFGAGSRLTVL.

This clonotype was counted ten times or more. The genes are TRBV20-1 and TRBJ2-7; TRBD1 aligns across 9 bases. Germline V gene lookup returns CDR1 DFQATT and CDR2 SNEGSKA (reference sequence). The V gene end was trimmed by 7 bases and the J gene end by 6 bases; junction bases not matched to a gene: 10. CDR3 length: 13 residues. CDR3 sequence (DNA): TGCAGTGTTAGGGGGACAGGGCTAGGCGAGCAGTACTTC. Translation: CSVRGTGLGEQYF.

This clonotype was found many times. The J gene is TRBJ2-1, the V gene TRBV4-1, with D perhaps matching TRBD2 (5 bases). The CDR3 has 14 residues. Germline values: CDR1 MGHRA, CDR2 YSYEKL. Between the trimmed V and J ends, which lost 3 bases and 6 bases, there was a span of 12 bases. CDR3 residues: CASSHRVRVNEQFF. In DNA, the CDR3 is TGCGCCAGCAGCCACCGGGTGCGGGTCAATGAGCAGTTCTTC.

This clonotype was seen many times. The chain joins TRBV2 to TRBJ1-6; no firm D call. Trimming pared 7 bases from V and 4 bases from J, leaving 8 bases between. Germline V lookup: CDR1 SNHLY, CDR2 FYNNEI. The CDR3 is 13 residues long. CDR3 region: CASIIRYNSPLHF. CDR3 sequence (DNA): TGTGCCAGCATAATACGTTATAATTCACCCCTCCACTTT.

This clonotype was counted ten times or more. The V gene is TRBV29-1, the J gene TRBJ1-2; tentative D call: TRBD1 (5 bases). Germline CDR1 reads SQVTM; CDR2 reads ANQGSEA. There are 12 residues in the CDR3. V shed 7 bases and J shed 8 bases, with 17 bases lying between them. CDR3 DNA sequence: TGCAGCGCGACTAAGGGGAAAGGGGGCTACACCTTC. Its protein product is CSATKGKGGYTF.

This clonotype was seen a few times. The chain is built from TRBV6-5 and TRBJ2-5; D perhaps matches TRBD1 (6 bases). CDR1 and CDR2 (germline): MNHEY, SVGAGI. V was pared by 1 base and J by 3 bases, with 12 bases between. This CDR3 is 15 amino acids long. CDR3 protein: CASSYYPTGEETQYF. The CDR3 nucleotides read TGTGCCAGCAGTTACTATCCGACAGGCGAAGAGACCCAGTACTTC.

This clonotype appeared once. The chain links TRBV6-5 to TRBJ2-1; 9 bases fit TRBD2. V lost 5 bases to trimming and J lost 8 bases; unmatched junction nucleotides: 13. The CDR3 totals 16 residues. Germline V gene data show CDR1 as MNHEY and CDR2 as SVGAGI. CDR3 protein: CASSPRLGGGAYEQFF. The DNA for the CDR3 is TGTGCCAGCAGTCCTCGACTAGGCGGGGGGGCGTATGAGCAGTTCTTC.

This clonotype was observed at least ten times. The V call is TRBV6-2 or TRBV6-3, the J call TRBJ2-7; D is perhaps TRBD1 (5 bases). The CDR3 contains 11 residues. V was pared by 2 bases and J by 7 bases, with 6 bases between. Germline values: CDR1 MNHEY, CDR2 SVGEGT. CDR3 sequence reads: CASSYGAEQYF. CDR3 DNA sequence: TGTGCCAGCAGTTACGGGGCGGAGCAGTACTTC.

This clonotype has a count of ten or more. This chain uses TRBV29-1 with TRBJ2-1, with 10 bases that match TRBD2. This CDR3 is built from 13 residues. The germline gives CDR1 SQVTM, CDR2 ANQGSEA. The CDR3 region is CSVSGGEYNEQFF. Written as DNA, the CDR3 is TGCAGTGTAAGCGGGGGGGAATACAATGAGCAGTTCTTC.

This clonotype was detected many times. The chain combines TRBV5-1 with TRBJ2-1, with D perhaps given as TRBD1 or TRBD2 (5 bases each). Germline lookup yields CDR1 SGHRS and CDR2 YFSETQ. The CDR3 covers 15 residues. The ends were cut back, 3 bases at V and 8 bases at J, with 18 bases in the middle. The CDR3 sequence: CASSSVGTKSDEQFF. The CDR3 DNA reads as TGCGCCAGCAGCTCGGTAGGGACGAAAAGCGATGAGCAGTTCTTC.

V usage is TRBV7-8 and J usage is TRBJ2-1; 10 bases align to TRBD2. This CDR3 is built from 16 residues. The germline V gene encodes CDR1 SGHVS and CDR2 FQNEAQ. Trimming at V came to 2 bases and at J to 1 base, leaving 2 bases not matched to a gene. CDR3 sequence reads: CASSLSGRVSYNEQFF. In DNA, the CDR3 is TGTGCCAGCAGCTTAAGCGGGAGGGTATCCTACAATGAGCAGTTCTTC.

Note on this clonotype: A much bigger clone sits one base away, suggesting this may be a read error. V gene TRBV3-1 combines with J gene TRBJ2-1; D might be TRBD1 (5 bases). V shed 8 bases and J shed 5 bases, with 22 bases lying between them. Germline CDR1 and CDR2: LGHDT and YNNKEL (reference sequence). The length of the CDR3 is 16 residues. CDR3 region: CASCPAPRETNNEQFF. Written as DNA, the CDR3 is TGTGCCAGCTGTCCCGCCCCCAGGGAAACTAACAATGAGCAGTTCTTC.

This clonotype was recorded many times. This sequence joins TRBV12-3 or TRBV12-4 and TRBJ2-3, with 8 bases fitting TRBD1. After removal of 5 bases from V and 6 bases from J, the junction contained 7 bases not matched to a gene. The CDR3 consists of 14 residues. CDR3 protein: CASSGQGALDTQYF. CDR3 coding DNA: TGTGCCAGCAGTGGTCAGGGGGCGTTGGATACGCAGTATTTT.

This clonotype was counted a single time. This clone may be a read error of a much larger clone one base away. The genes are TRBV27 and TRBJ1-1; D is possibly TRBD1 (6 bases). CDR1 and CDR2 (germline): MNHEY, SMNVEV (reference sequence). V gave up 7 bases and J gave up 4 bases, with 16 bases separating them. This CDR3 spans 14 amino acids. The CDR3 protein is CASIKDSGITEAFF. For the CDR3, the DNA is TGTGCCAGCATCAAGGACAGTGGCATCACTGAAGCTTTCTTT.

This clonotype was observed a few times. The V gene is TRBV28, the J gene TRBJ2-1, with D possibly TRBD2 on 6 matching bases. Trimming removed 4 bases at V and 8 bases at J, with 18 bases between. Looked up from germline, CDR1 is MDHEN and CDR2 is SYDVKM. The CDR3 length is 15 residues. In DNA form, the CDR3 reads TGTGCCAGCAGTTCCGTCCCGGGAGAAGTTGATGAGCAGTTCTTC. The encoded protein is CASSSVPGEVDEQFF.

This clonotype was seen at least ten times. The rearrangement joins TRBV7-9 to TRBJ1-5; possibly TRBD1 for D (6 bases). Trimming left V 4 bases short and J 2 bases short, with 12 bases between. Germline CDR1 reads SEHNR; CDR2 reads FQNEAQ (reference sequence). The CDR3 has 15 residues. The CDR3 DNA sequence: TGTGCCAGCAGCTCGACAGGAGGAGGCAATCAGCCCCAGCATTTT. As protein: CASSSTGGGNQPQHF.

This clonotype has a count of ten or more. V and J are TRBV15 and TRBJ2-5, with TRBD1 matching over 9 bases. The length of the CDR3 is 17 residues. The J segment lost 3 bases and the V segment lost 2 bases, leaving 10 bases of the junction unmatched. The germline V gene has CDR1 LNHNV and CDR2 YYDKDF (reference sequence). CDR3 loop: CATSRPFMDRGKETQYF. CDR3 nucleotide sequence: TGTGCCACCAGCAGACCCTTTATGGACAGGGGTAAAGAGACCCAGTACTTC.

This clonotype showed up many times. The chain combines TRBV10-3 with TRBJ2-3, with a weak D call TRBD1 (6 bases). V lost 0 bases, J lost 5 bases, and 21 bases lay in between. CDR1 and CDR2 from the germline V gene are ENHRY and SYGVKD. This CDR3 spans 18 amino acids. CDR3 residues: CAISESPAGANTGDTQYF. In nucleotides, the CDR3 is TGTGCCATCAGTGAGTCTCCGGCAGGGGCAAATACCGGAGATACGCAGTATTTT.

This clonotype was seen repeatedly, ten times or more. The chain joins TRBV6-2 or TRBV6-3 to TRBJ1-5; D might be TRBD1 (5 bases). Germline loops: CDR1 MNHEY, CDR2 SVGEGT. Trimming cost V 4 bases and J 0 bases, with 19 bases left between them. The CDR3 contains 18 residues. CDR3 DNA sequence: TGTGCCAGCAGTTTTGATTCGACTCAGGGTTTTAGCAATCAGCCCCAGCATTTT. Translating gives CASSFDSTQGFSNQPQHF.

This clonotype showed up many times. The gene calls are TRBV5-6 and TRBJ2-7; TRBD1 aligns across 7 bases. Germline V gene lookup returns CDR1 SGHDT and CDR2 YYEEEE. The CDR3 is made up of 14 amino acids. With 0 bases clipped from V and 4 bases from J, the junction kept 4 bases outside the gene matches. This chain's CDR3 is CASSLGQGVYEQYF. In DNA form, the CDR3 reads TGTGCCAGCAGCTTGGGGCAGGGGGTTTACGAGCAGTACTTC. Drawing the rest from reference TRBV5-6 and TRBJ2-7, the complete variable domain is DAGVTQSPTHLIKTRGQQVTLRCSPKSGHDTVSWYQQALGQGPQFIFQYYEEEERQRGNFPDRFSGHQFPNYSSELNVNALLLGDSALYLCASSLGQGVYEQYFGPGTRLTVT.

Ten or more counts support this clonotype. The gene calls are TRBV7-9 and TRBJ2-1; tentatively, D is TRBD1 or TRBD2 (5 bases each). The V gene's germline CDR1 is SEHNR and CDR2 FQNEAQ (reference sequence). The CDR3 contains 15 residues. The ends were cut back, 6 bases at V and 2 bases at J, with 14 bases in the middle. The DNA for the CDR3 is TGTGCCAGCAGGCCGCAACTGGGGGCCTACAATGAGCAGTTCTTC. Its protein is CASRPQLGAYNEQFF.

This clonotype was observed many times. This chain connects TRBV5-8 to TRBJ1-2; no definite D call. Trimming took 0 bases from V and 5 from J, leaving 5 bases between them. The CDR3 is made up of 12 amino acids. From germline, CDR1 is SGHTS and CDR2 YDEGEE. CDR3 protein: CASSLVYYGYTF. The CDR3 nucleotides are TGTGCCAGCAGCTTGGTTTATTATGGCTACACCTTC.

In its sample, this clonotype was seen many times. The chain links TRBV20-1 to TRBJ2-5, with D perhaps assigned TRBD1 or TRBD2 (6 bases each). There are 15 residues in the CDR3. Per the germline V gene, CDR1 is DFQATT and CDR2 is SNEGSKA (reference sequence). Trimming took 0 bases from V and 4 from J, leaving 15 bases between them. CDR3 sequence reads: CSARDPGDFGETQYF. CDR3 DNA sequence: TGCAGTGCTAGAGATCCAGGGGACTTTGGAGAGACCCAGTACTTC.

The chain links TRBV5-6 to TRBJ2-5; 7 bases are shared with TRBD1. Trimming removed 0 bases from V and 6 bases from J; junction bases left unmatched: 5. Germline lookup yields CDR1 SGHDT and CDR2 YYEEEE. The length of the CDR3 is 14 residues. CDR3 in amino acids: CASSLGQGLKTQYF. CDR3 in DNA: TGTGCCAGCAGCTTGGGACAGGGTCTGAAGACCCAGTACTTC.

This clonotype was detected ten times or more. The chain combines TRBV11-3 with TRBJ2-7; no firm D call. In germline, CDR1 is SGHNT, CDR2 YENEEA. V gave up 2 bases and J gave up 4 bases, with 3 bases separating them. CDR3 length: 11 amino acids. The CDR3 DNA reads TGTGCCAGCAGCTTAAAATACGAGCAGTACTTC. This codes for CASSLKYEQYF.

The rearrangement links TRBV20-1 to TRBJ2-7; tentatively, D is TRBD2 (6 bases). V lost 0 bases to trimming and J lost 2 bases, with 23 bases between them. CDR1 and CDR2 (germline): DFQATT, SNEGSKA (reference sequence). There are 18 residues in the CDR3. The chain's CDR3 is CSARDTFQRVLSPYEQYF. In DNA form, the CDR3 reads TGCAGTGCTAGAGATACTTTCCAGCGGGTCTTATCCCCCTACGAGCAGTACTTC.

This clonotype came up many times. The chain combines TRBV20-1 with TRBJ2-3, with TRBD2 identical over 9 bases. The CDR3 is 17 residues long. With 1 base clipped from V and 4 bases from J, the junction kept 12 bases outside the gene matches. Germline loops: CDR1 DFQATT, CDR2 SNEGSKA (reference sequence). The CDR3 here is CSARAATLAGRADTQYF. The CDR3 DNA reads as TGCAGTGCTAGAGCCGCCACCCTAGCGGGAAGGGCAGATACGCAGTATTTT.

The table lists this clonotype with many counts. The chain employs TRBV5-1 and TRBJ2-7; possibly TRBD1 for D (5 bases). Per the germline V gene, CDR1 is SGHRS and CDR2 is YFSETQ. The length of the CDR3 is 14 residues. Between the trimmed V and J ends, which lost 1 base and 6 bases, there was a span of 14 bases. The CDR3 loop is CASSLFQGQGEQYF. DNA of the CDR3: TGCGCCAGCAGCTTGTTCCAGGGTCAGGGCGAGCAGTACTTC.

This clonotype was counted many times. This rearrangement joins TRBV10-3 to TRBJ2-5, with D possibly being TRBD2 (5 bases). The ends were cut back, 3 bases at V and 2 bases at J, with 10 bases in the middle. CDR1 and CDR2 (germline): ENHRY, SYGVKD. This CDR3 comprises 14 residues. The CDR3 DNA reads TGTGCCATCAGTGAATCGAGCGGACAAGAGACCCAGTACTTC. Encoded protein: CAISESSGQETQYF.

This clonotype has a handful of counts. The J gene is TRBJ1-2, the V gene TRBV29-1; D may be TRBD1 (5 bases). The CDR3 totals 11 residues. Germline V gives CDR1 SQVTM, CDR2 ANQGSEA. The CDR3 nucleotides are TGCAGTGCGGCAGGGAACTATGGCTACACCTTC. It encodes CSAAGNYGYTF.